This TCR beta chain was observed in a study of Ad26.COV2.S vaccination and SARS-CoV-2 variants. Study-level background: Of the COV1001 trial arms, the Ad26.COV2.S arm included the donor. The vaccine Ad26.COV2.S was put into the muscle once, or twice with 56 days between.

CDR1 is MNHEY, CDR2 SVGAGI, per germline. V was shortened by 2 bases and J by 7 bases, with 9 bases between the two germline ends. This CDR3 spans 12 amino acids. Indicated treatment: about 20 received Ad26.COV2.S at low or high dose, single or two shots; 5 received placebo; per-sample allocation not given. Each sample was drawn 63 days after the first injection (of vaccine or placebo). Clones were sequenced by immunoSEQ multiplex PCR, and TCRdb holds only the in-frame ones, with some missing. The repertoire holds some 340,000 clones, roughly 80% seen once, with approximately 2.1% in the top ten. To note about this clone: Its antigen is currently unknown.

Notes on the study in general: Placebo recipients showed lower spike-specific TCR breadth than vaccinees.

The V gene is TRBV6-5, the J gene TRBJ2-7; D possibly matches TRBD1 or TRBD2 (5 bases each). The sequencing used peripheral blood, collected in a trial of Ad26.COV2.S vaccine versus placebo. The source is a person between 18 and 65 years old who received the Ad26.COV2.S COVID-19 vaccine or a placebo. CDR3 bases: TGTGCCAGCAGTTACCGAGGGGAGGAGCAGTACTTC. This sequence encodes CASSYRGEEQYF.